A single sample is the source of the 19 T cell receptor beta chains below, sequenced in a study of blood T cell repertoires in COVID-19. Libraries were prepared by immunoSEQ multiplex PCR; TCRdb keeps only in-frame clonotypes and omits some of them. The top ten hold roughly 2.5% of the sample, which has some 140,000 clones, 75% to 90% seen once. The sample taken for sequencing was peripheral blood. The receptors originated from a man in his fifties or sixties with active COVID-19.

The chain combines TRBV2 with TRBJ2-7; 8 bases line up with TRBD1. CDR3 size: 15 residues. With V trimmed by 2 bases and J by 5 bases, 8 bases remained unmatched. Germline loops: CDR1 SNHLY, CDR2 FYNNEI. CDR3 coding DNA: TGTGCCAGCAGTGAACCGGACAGGGCCGAGGACGAGCAGTACTTC. It yields the protein CASSEPDRAEDEQYF.

This rearrangement joins TRBV11-2 to TRBJ1-1, with D unresolved. The CDR3 loop spans 15 amino acids. V lost 1 base, J lost 3 bases, and 12 bases lay in between. From germline, CDR1 is SGHAT and CDR2 FQNNGV. CDR3 bases: TGTGCCAGCAGCTTAGTCCCCCCGGAGGACACTGAAGCTTTCTTT. Encoded protein: CASSLVPPEDTEAFF.

CDR3 loop: CATHRGTGGETQYF. Written as DNA, the CDR3 is TGTGCCACACATCGGGGGACGGGGGGTGAGACCCAGTACTTC. The chain has TRBV6-5 and TRBJ2-5, with TRBD2 matching 7 bases. Germline V gene sequence: CDR1 MNHEY, CDR2 SVGAGI. There are 14 residues in the CDR3. Trimming at V came to 10 bases and at J to 5 bases, leaving 13 bases not matched to a gene.

This chain joins TRBV5-8 and TRBJ1-1; the D is unclear. With 2 bases removed from V and 5 bases from J, the gap between germline ends came to 10 bases. The CDR3 extends over 13 amino acids. Germline-derived CDR1 and CDR2 are SGHTS and YDEGEE. The CDR3 nucleotides read TGTGCCAGCAGCTTCCACAGAGGGACTGAAGCTTTCTTT. Encoded protein: CASSFHRGTEAFF.

This rearrangement joins TRBV10-3 to TRBJ2-7; a weak D match, TRBD2 (7 bases). The V gene's germline CDR1 is ENHRY and CDR2 SYGVKD. V dropped 7 bases and J dropped 5 bases, with 15 bases sitting between them. CDR3 length: 13 residues. The CDR3 is CAIMEGGGHEQYF. As DNA, the CDR3 is TGTGCCATCATGGAGGGCGGGGGCCACGAGCAGTACTTC.

This rearrangement joins TRBV5-1 to TRBJ1-1, with D tentatively TRBD1 (5 bases). The length of the CDR3 is 13 residues. CDR1 and CDR2 (germline): SGHRS, YFSETQ. Trimming removed 4 bases from V and 6 bases from J, with 13 bases in between. Here the CDR3 reads CASSPNGGAEAFF. The DNA for the CDR3 is TGCGCCAGCAGCCCCAATGGAGGGGCTGAAGCTTTCTTT.

This chain joins TRBV5-1 and TRBJ1-1; D ambiguous. Trimming stripped 0 bases from V and 8 bases from J, with 8 bases between. Germline V gives CDR1 SGHRS, CDR2 YFSETQ. The CDR3 runs 12 residues. In DNA form, the CDR3 reads TGCGCCAGCAGCTTGGCCGGGTGGGAAGCTTTCTTT. This codes for CASSLAGWEAFF. Using reference TRBV5-1 and TRBJ1-1 for the parts outside the CDR3, the full variable domain is KAGVTQTPRYLIKTRGQQVTLSCSPISGHRSVSWYQQTPGQGLQFLFEYFSETQRNKGNFPGRFSGRQFSNSRSEMNVSTLELGDSALYLCASSLAGWEAFFGQGTRLTVV.

V gene TRBV2 combines with J gene TRBJ1-1; D remains ambiguous. Trimming pared 6 bases from V and 0 bases from J, leaving 5 bases between. The germline gives CDR1 SNHLY, CDR2 FYNNEI. CDR3 length equals 12 residues. The CDR3 DNA reads TGTGCCAGCAGAAATATGAACACTGAAGCTTTCTTT. Translating it yields CASRNMNTEAFF.

This clone showed up just once. CDR3 nucleotide sequence: TGTGCCAGCAGCCAAGCCGGGACAGGGGCCTACGAGCAGTACTTC. This sequence encodes CASSQAGTGAYEQYF. The V call is TRBV4-2, the J call TRBJ2-7; 10 bases match TRBD1. Trimming took 1 base from V and 2 from J; bases not matched to a gene: 2. This CDR3 is built from 15 residues. Germline CDR1 reads LGHNA; CDR2 reads YNFKEQ.

The J gene is TRBJ2-5, the V gene TRBV13; 9 bases match TRBD2. The J segment lost 5 bases and the V segment lost 1 base, leaving 2 bases of the junction unmatched. Per the germline V gene, CDR1 is PRHDT and CDR2 is FYEKMQ (reference sequence). This CDR3 spans 14 amino acids. This CDR3 is CASSLDAGGETQYF. The CDR3 DNA is TGTGCCAGCAGCTTAGACGCGGGGGGGGAGACCCAGTACTTC.

The chain employs TRBV18 and TRBJ1-1, with D hard to call. CDR3 length: 16 amino acids. The V end was cut by 2 bases, the J end by 5 bases, with 18 bases between. Per germline, CDR1 KGHSH and CDR2 LQKENI. CDR3 loop: CASSPSNPGVGTEAFF. The CDR3 DNA reads TGTGCCAGCTCACCAAGTAACCCCGGGGTAGGGACTGAAGCTTTCTTT.

The J gene is TRBJ1-4, the V gene TRBV4-2; D is uncertain. Trimming removed 0 bases at V and 3 bases at J, with 8 bases between. CDR3 length: 15 amino acids. The germline V gene has CDR1 LGHNA and CDR2 YNFKEQ. The CDR3, as DNA: TGTGCCAGCAGCCAAGATCACGAGGCTAATGAAAAACTGTTTTTT. Translated, it gives CASSQDHEANEKLFF.

This clone was recorded a few times. The genes are TRBV5-4 and TRBJ1-1; 8 bases align to TRBD1. Germline assignment: CDR1 SGHNT and CDR2 YYREEE (reference sequence). The CDR3 loop spans 16 amino acids. With V trimmed by 0 bases and J by 6 bases, 10 bases remained unmatched. In DNA, the CDR3 is TGTGCCAGCAGCTTGGCCGGGGACAGGATTTCAGCTGAAGCTTTCTTT. Encoded protein: CASSLAGDRISAEAFF.

The chain has TRBV12-3 or TRBV12-4 and TRBJ2-3; no definite D call. V dropped 6 bases and J dropped 5 bases, with 9 bases sitting between them. The CDR3 contains 12 residues. The CDR3 bases are TGTGCCAGCAGCCCACTACGAGATACGCAGTATTTT. Residues: CASSPLRDTQYF.

The chain has TRBV6-5 and TRBJ1-1; D might be TRBD1 (5 bases). Looked up from germline, CDR1 is MNHEY and CDR2 is SVGAGI. Trimming removed 8 bases at V and 8 bases at J, with 21 bases between. This CDR3 region has 14 residues. The DNA for the CDR3 is TGTGCCAGCCATAGGGGTCCGGTTCCCGAGGAAGCTTTCTTT. It yields the protein CASHRGPVPEEAFF.

This sequence joins TRBV30 and TRBJ2-3; D remains unclear. Looked up from germline, CDR1 is GTSNPN and CDR2 is SVGIG (reference sequence). The CDR3 totals 14 residues. The V end was cut by 0 bases, the J end by 1 base, with 8 bases between. The CDR3 DNA reads TGTGCCTGGAGTGTACTAAGCGGCACAGATACGCAGTATTTT. Encoded protein: CAWSVLSGTDTQYF. The full variable domain, its missing parts supplied by reference TRBV30 and TRBJ2-3, is SQTIHQWPATLVQPVGSPLSLECTVEGTSNPNLYWYRQAAGRGLQLLFYSVGIGQISSEVPQNLSASRPQDRQFILSSKKLLLSDSGFYLCAWSVLSGTDTQYFGPGTRLTVL.

V and J are TRBV5-4 and TRBJ2-2, with 9 bases matching TRBD1. The CDR3 is made up of 16 amino acids. Looked up from germline, CDR1 is SGHNT and CDR2 is YYREEE (reference sequence). V was clipped by 4 bases and J by 0 bases; unmatched bases: 4. The CDR3, as DNA: TGTGCCAGCAGCGGGACAGGGCCTGCGAACACCGGGGAGCTGTTTTTT. Its translation is CASSGTGPANTGELFF.

The V call is TRBV5-1, the J call TRBJ2-1, with 14 bases identical to TRBD2. V lost 4 bases to trimming and J lost 8 bases; unmatched junction nucleotides: 11. This CDR3 comprises 17 residues. CDR1 and CDR2 from the germline V gene are SGHRS and YFSETQ. The CDR3 coding sequence is TGCGCCAGCAGCCCCTTGACTAGCGGGGGGGCCGGTGATGAGCAGTTCTTC. Amino acids: CASSPLTSGGAGDEQFF.

This sequence joins TRBV30 and TRBJ2-7; no firm D call. The length of the CDR3 is 11 residues. Germline loops: CDR1 GTSNPN, CDR2 SVGIG (reference sequence). Deletions cut 2 bases from V and 7 bases from J, with 9 bases between. The CDR3 here is CAWSPQREQYF. CDR3 in DNA: TGTGCCTGGAGTCCCCAGAGGGAGCAGTACTTC. Complete variable domain (other parts from reference TRBV30 and TRBJ2-7): SQTIHQWPATLVQPVGSPLSLECTVEGTSNPNLYWYRQAAGRGLQLLFYSVGIGQISSEVPQNLSASRPQDRQFILSSKKLLLSDSGFYLCAWSPQREQYFGPGTRLTVT.